These T cell receptor beta chains were read from a single sample in a study of T cells in Graves' hyperthyroidism and ophthalmopathy. TCRdb passed the multiplex PCR reads through MiXCR, listing each CDR3 protein once. The data show hundreds of thousands of distinct CDR3 sequences, around 14% seen once. Source material: blood. The receptors originated from a woman younger than 45 with Graves' hyperthyroidism. Each CDR3 is given with its conserved first and last residue. Fields, in order: J gene, D gene, clone size, CDR3 length, V gene, CDR3 protein, CDR3 DNA. A D gene is named only where the DNA matches it firmly. Not every row has a clone size; where given, it reads once, few, many or a size class.

TRBJ2-4 | - | - | 17 | TRBV12-3/TRBV12-4 | CASSSHTGSGAKNIQYF | TGTGCCAGCAGTTCCCACACAGGGTCGGGAGCCAAAAACATTCAGTACTTC
TRBJ2-7 | TRBD2 | many | 16 | TRBV27 | CASSLSASGKNYEQYF | TGTGCCAGCAGTTTATCGGCTAGCGGGAAAAACTACGAGCAGTACTTC
TRBJ2-5 | TRBD2 | few | 19 | TRBV11-3 | CASSLEPPPTSGIRETQYF | TGTGCCAGCAGCTTAGAGCCCCCTCCGACTAGCGGGATTCGCGAGACCCAGTACTTC
TRBJ2-7 | TRBD1 | many | 14 | TRBV12-3/TRBV12-4 | CASSLSRGRHEQYF | TGTGCCAGCAGTTTATCCAGGGGGCGGCACGAGCAGTACTTC
TRBJ2-1 | - | many | 14 | TRBV7-3 | CASSLTGLANEQFF | TGTGCCAGCAGCTTAACTGGCCTAGCCAATGAGCAGTTCTTC
TRBJ2-7 | - | many | 12 | TRBV11-2 | CASSPNPTEQYF | TGTGCCAGCAGCCCCAACCCTACCGAGCAGTACTTC
TRBJ2-1 | TRBD1 | many | 14 | TRBV27 | CASRGQGNYNEQFF | TGTGCCAGCAGAGGACAGGGAAATTACAATGAGCAGTTCTTC
TRBJ1-5 | - | - | 12 | TRBV20-1 | CSAEHPDQPQHF | TGCAGTGCGGAGCACCCAGATCAGCCCCAGCATTTT
TRBJ2-1 | TRBD2 | - | 15 | TRBV10-3 | CAISHSGGSYNEQFF | TGTGCCATTTCTCATAGCGGGGGGTCCTACAATGAGCAGTTCTTC
TRBJ2-3 | - | many | 15 | TRBV10-3 | CAISQSGLNTDTQYF | TGTGCCATCAGTCAATCGGGACTCAATACGGATACGCAGTATTTT